This TCR beta chain emerged from a study of blood T cell repertoires in COVID-19. This CDR3 comprises 14 residues. Germline CDR1 LGHDT, CDR2 YNNKEL (reference sequence). V was cut by 4 bases and J by 0 bases, with 9 bases left in between. Sequencing used immunoSEQ multiplex PCR; TCRdb keeps in-frame clones, though not all of them. Of under 200,000 clones in the sample, roughly 90% were seen once. The chain has TRBV3-1 (or the pseudogene TRBV3-2) and TRBJ1-2; D is possibly TRBD1 (6 bases). The source material was peripheral blood. The origin of this receptor is a woman between 70 and 85 years old with acute or convalescent COVID-19. This CDR3 is CASSRWTANYGYTF. The CDR3 DNA sequence: TGTGCCAGCAGCCGTTGGACAGCTAACTATGGCTACACCTTC.